The TCR beta chain under discussion was sequenced for a study of blood T cell repertoires in COVID-19. Study overall: In each case, the material was cDNA or gDNA derived from T cells, B-cell-depleted T cells, or PBMCs.

Germline V lookup: CDR1 MNHEY, CDR2 SVGAGI. CDR3 length: 12 residues. With 1 base removed from V and 7 bases from J, the gap between germline ends came to 7 bases. Authors' analysis steps: Reference gene primer amplification yielded estimated nucleated cell counts. Repertoires were generated with immunoSEQ multiplex PCR, while TCRdb's copy carries only in-frame clones and drops some. D and trimming were read from the DNA, whereas the V and J calls and clone size are those reported in that table. The sample records more than 250,000 clones, approximately 88% being singletons. The sequence was obtained from a woman aged 25 to 39 with COVID-19, enrolled during active disease. Sequencing was performed on peripheral blood. V is TRBV6-5 and J is TRBJ1-1, with D perhaps matching TRBD1 (6 bases). CDR3: CASSYLQGEAFF. In nucleotides, the CDR3 is TGTGCCAGCAGTTACTTACAGGGTGAAGCTTTCTTT.